Presented here are 3 T cell receptor beta chains from one specimen sequenced in a study of T cells expressing NK-cell markers. TCRdb reanalyzed the 5' RACE reads and collapses them to one entry per CDR3 protein, without DNA. This sample's table reports under 500,000 distinct CDR3 sequences. Input material: blood T cells: a sorted CD56 or NKG2C T cell subset, CD4+ or CD8+ T cells, or bulk PBMC T cells (not recorded which). The receptors were sampled from a woman aged 18 to 75 in good health.

The chain links TRBV7-2 to TRBJ2-3; TCRdb's assignment of TRBD1 cannot be checked, as there is no DNA. Germline CDR1 SGHTA, CDR2 FQGNSA. This CDR3 is 15 amino acids long. The CDR3 here is CASSPAGTSGDTQYF.

The chain links TRBV10-3 to TRBJ1-3. CDR3 length: 15 amino acids. Per germline, CDR1 ENHRY and CDR2 SYGVKD. The CDR3 sequence: CAISDLGLSGNTIYF.

The chain employs TRBV7-8 and TRBJ1-5. Germline V gene lookup returns CDR1 SGHVS and CDR2 FQNEAQ. The CDR3 covers 13 residues. The CDR3 protein is CASSINSNQPQHF.